These 22 T cell receptor beta chains were all obtained from the same sample, sequenced in a study of blood T cell repertoires in COVID-19. The table came from immunoSEQ multiplex PCR; TCRdb's copy has only in-frame clones and leaves some out. The sample gives about 70,000 clones, roughly 91% of which show up once; approximately 10% is in the top ten. The material sequenced was peripheral blood. The receptor set was obtained from a woman under 30 with acute or convalescent COVID-19.

The chain has TRBV11-3 and TRBJ2-1; D perhaps matches TRBD2 (6 bases). The V gene's germline CDR1 is SGHNT and CDR2 YENEEA. Trimming left V 5 bases short and J 2 bases short, with 13 bases between. The CDR3 sequence is 15 residues long. The DNA for the CDR3 is TGTGCCAGCAGCCGCGGCGAGCGGGCCTACAATGAGCAGTTCTTC. It codes for CASSRGERAYNEQFF.

The chain recombines TRBV7-9 with TRBJ2-1, with 8 nucleotides matching TRBD2. CDR1 is SEHNR, CDR2 FQNEAQ, per germline (reference sequence). CDR3 length: 17 amino acids. Trimming cost V 1 base and J 0 bases; bases outside gene matches: 5. DNA of the CDR3: TGTGCCAGCAGCTTAGGCGGGAGGCATTCCTCCTACAATGAGCAGTTCTTC. It is translated as CASSLGGRHSSYNEQFF.

This chain connects TRBV27 to TRBJ1-1, with 11 bases aligning to TRBD1. This CDR3 contains 14 residues. CDR1 and CDR2 (germline): MNHEY, SMNVEV (reference sequence). With V trimmed by 8 bases and J by 5 bases, 7 bases remained unmatched. This CDR3 is CASYGQGAWTEAFF. DNA for the CDR3: TGTGCCAGCTATGGACAGGGGGCATGGACTGAAGCTTTCTTT.

This clone was counted once. V usage is TRBV2 and J usage is TRBJ1-1; 8 positions agree with TRBD1. CDR3 length: 14 residues. Germline V gene lookup returns CDR1 SNHLY and CDR2 FYNNEI. V lost 4 bases, J lost 4 bases, and 5 bases stayed unmatched. CDR3 coding DNA: TGTGCCAGCAGTGCAGGGGGCTCGGGCACTGAAGCTTTCTTT. The encoded protein is CASSAGGSGTEAFF.

This clone is medium-sized within its sample. The genes are TRBV21-1 and TRBJ1-2; TRBD1 is taken as the D call from the table, unchecked against the DNA. TRBV21-1 corresponds to a pseudogene. The CDR3 extends over 16 amino acids. The CDR3 DNA follows: TGTGCCAGCAGCGGACAGGCCTCTCCCCAGGACTATGGCTACACCTTC. It specifies CASSGQASPQDYGYTF.

This clone occurred once. In nucleotides, the CDR3 is TGTGCCAGCAGTGATAGGACACCCAATCAGCCCCAGCATTTT. It codes for CASSDRTPNQPQHF. The chain carries TRBV2 and TRBJ1-5, with D tentatively TRBD1 (5 bases). The V end lost 3 bases, the J end lost 3 bases, and 9 bases lay between the germline ends. CDR1 SNHLY and CDR2 FYNNEI come from the germline V gene. CDR3 length: 14 residues.

This clone has just one count. The rearrangement uses TRBV3-1 (or the pseudogene TRBV3-2) and TRBJ2-3, with 7 bases aligning to TRBD2. The length of the CDR3 is 16 residues. Germline V lookup: CDR1 LGHDT, CDR2 YNNKEL (reference sequence). V gave up 4 bases and J gave up 2 bases; unmatched junction bases: 9. The CDR3 here is CASSPRGAGVTDTQYF. The CDR3 DNA is TGTGCCAGCAGCCCCCGGGGCGCGGGGGTCACAGATACGCAGTATTTT.

This rearrangement joins TRBV4-1 to TRBJ1-5, with D hard to call. Per germline, CDR1 MGHRA and CDR2 YSYEKL. Trimming shortened V by 2 bases and J by 5 bases, and 7 bases separated the two germline ends. This CDR3 is built from 13 residues. The CDR3 sequence: CASSQFEHQPQHF. CDR3 in DNA: TGCGCCAGCAGCCAATTCGAGCATCAGCCCCAGCATTTT.

The V gene is TRBV11-2, the J gene TRBJ1-4, with D hard to call. The germline V gene has CDR1 SGHAT and CDR2 FQNNGV. The CDR3 totals 18 residues. V lost 5 bases to trimming and J lost 5 bases, with 24 bases between them. The CDR3 region has the DNA TGTGCCAGCAGCCACCTCCGCATCCCGGGGTCGCTCAATGAAAAACTGTTTTTT. Its translation is CASSHLRIPGSLNEKLFF.

The count of this clone is one. The chain couples TRBV4-3 to TRBJ2-5; perhaps TRBD1 as D (7 bases). The CDR3 extends over 15 amino acids. Trimming left V 1 base short and J 6 bases short, with 15 bases between. From germline, CDR1 is LGHNA and CDR2 YSLEER. The DNA for the CDR3 is TGCGCCAGCAGCCAAGTAGCGGCAGGGGGAAAGACCCAGTACTTC. Translating gives CASSQVAAGGKTQYF.

The chain has TRBV7-9 and TRBJ2-5; the D gene is possibly TRBD2 (6 bases). From germline, CDR1 is SEHNR and CDR2 FQNEAQ (reference sequence). The V end lost 5 bases, the J end lost 2 bases, and 12 bases lay between the germline ends. The CDR3 consists of 14 residues. CDR3 loop: CASSQAGTQETQYF. The CDR3 nucleotides read TGTGCCAGCAGCCAAGCCGGGACTCAAGAGACCCAGTACTTC.

The chain combines TRBV7-9 with TRBJ2-3; D is unclear. Germline CDR1 is SEHNR and CDR2 is FQNEAQ (reference sequence). The length of the CDR3 is 15 residues. With 1 base removed from V and 1 base from J, the gap between germline ends came to 9 bases. Here the CDR3 reads CASSLVRQGTDTQYF. The CDR3 DNA sequence: TGTGCCAGCAGCTTAGTCCGCCAGGGCACAGATACGCAGTATTTT.

The CDR3: CAISETDRGGNTQYF. CDR3 DNA sequence: TGTGCCATCAGTGAGACCGACAGGGGGGGAAATACGCAGTATTTT. The J gene is TRBJ2-3, the V gene TRBV10-3, with 9 positions matching TRBD1. V trimming: 2 bases; J trimming: 7 bases; junction bases outside the gene matches: 7. The CDR3 is made up of 15 amino acids. Germline V gives CDR1 ENHRY, CDR2 SYGVKD.

V is TRBV29-1 and J is TRBJ2-5; tentatively, D is TRBD1 (6 bases). V lost 6 bases and J lost 3, with 17 bases in between. CDR1 and CDR2 (germline): SQVTM, ANQGSEA. This CDR3 is 14 amino acids long. The CDR3 reads CSVGEWTAEETQYF. The CDR3 DNA reads as TGCAGCGTCGGGGAGTGGACAGCAGAAGAGACCCAGTACTTC.

V is TRBV6-5 and J is TRBJ1-1; 7 bases line up with TRBD1. Germline assignment: CDR1 MNHEY and CDR2 SVGAGI. The CDR3 is made up of 13 amino acids. J lost 5 bases, V lost 6 bases, and 6 bases had no gene match. The CDR3: CASSMTGWTEAFF. In nucleotides, the CDR3 is TGTGCCAGCAGCATGACAGGGTGGACTGAAGCTTTCTTT.

V and J are TRBV30 and TRBJ2-7; tentative D call: TRBD1 (5 bases). The CDR3 contains 15 residues. The germline V gene encodes CDR1 GTSNPN and CDR2 SVGIG (reference sequence). The V and J ends lost 3 bases and 2 bases respectively, with 17 bases between them. CDR3 sequence reads: CAWSGRRVSPYEQYF. The CDR3 DNA follows: TGTGCCTGGAGCGGTCGCAGGGTAAGCCCCTACGAGCAGTACTTC.

The V call is TRBV5-6, the J call TRBJ2-5, with TRBD1 matching over 9 bases. Germline trimming cut 7 bases from V and 6 bases from J; bases unmatched to any gene: 16. Looked up from germline, CDR1 is SGHDT and CDR2 is YYEEEE. The CDR3 is 16 residues long. This chain's CDR3 is CASDSLTDRGRKTQYF. In nucleotides, the CDR3 is TGTGCCAGCGACTCCCTGACGGACAGGGGAAGGAAGACCCAGTACTTC.

J is TRBJ1-2 and V is TRBV29-1, with a weak D call TRBD1 (6 bases). The CDR3 length is 12 residues. V was pared by 7 bases and J by 4 bases, with 13 bases between. CDR1 and CDR2 (germline): SQVTM, ANQGSEA. The CDR3 sequence is CSASDRTYGYTF. For the CDR3, the DNA is TGCAGCGCCTCCGACAGGACCTATGGCTACACCTTC.

The chain recombines TRBV6-2 or TRBV6-3 with TRBJ1-2, with D perhaps TRBD1 (6 bases). CDR1 MNHEY and CDR2 SVGEGT come from the germline V gene. V was shortened by 2 bases and J by 5 bases, with 6 bases between the two germline ends. CDR3 length: 12 residues. CDR3 protein: CASSYQGYGYTF. DNA of the CDR3: TGTGCCAGCAGTTACCAGGGGTATGGCTACACCTTC.

The V and J genes are TRBV7-9 and TRBJ2-1; D is perhaps TRBD2 (6 bases). This CDR3 comprises 18 residues. Germline V gives CDR1 SEHNR, CDR2 FQNEAQ (reference sequence). V was clipped by 1 base and J by 6 bases, with 22 bases between them. CDR3 in DNA: TGTGCCAGCAGCTTAGGGCAGTGGAGCAGCGTGGGGGGCAATGAGCAGTTCTTC. Encoded protein: CASSLGQWSSVGGNEQFF. The whole variable domain, remainder taken from reference TRBV7-9 and TRBJ2-1, is DTGVSQNPRHKITKRGQNVTFRCDPISEHNRLYWYRQTLGQGPEFLTYFQNEAQLEKSRLLSDRFSAERPKGSFSTLEIQRTEQGDSAMYLCASSLGQWSSVGGNEQFFGPGTRLTVL.

V and J are TRBV14 and TRBJ1-1, with D unresolved. V was trimmed by 0 bases and J by 7 bases, leaving 21 bases between them. Germline CDR1 and CDR2: SGHDN and FVKESK. CDR3 length: 17 amino acids. This CDR3 is CASSQDREGSGFGEAFF. CDR3 nucleotides: TGTGCCAGCAGCCAAGATCGGGAGGGAAGTGGATTTGGTGAAGCTTTCTTT.

This clone was seen more than once but under ten times. The V and J genes are TRBV6-1 and TRBJ2-7, with D maybe TRBD1 (6 bases). Trimming removed 2 bases from V and 5 bases from J, with 10 bases in between. The CDR3 sequence is 13 residues long. From germline, CDR1 is MNHNS and CDR2 SASEGT. Here the CDR3 reads CASSEQGIDEQYF. CDR3 in DNA: TGTGCCAGCAGTGAACAGGGGATCGACGAGCAGTACTTC.